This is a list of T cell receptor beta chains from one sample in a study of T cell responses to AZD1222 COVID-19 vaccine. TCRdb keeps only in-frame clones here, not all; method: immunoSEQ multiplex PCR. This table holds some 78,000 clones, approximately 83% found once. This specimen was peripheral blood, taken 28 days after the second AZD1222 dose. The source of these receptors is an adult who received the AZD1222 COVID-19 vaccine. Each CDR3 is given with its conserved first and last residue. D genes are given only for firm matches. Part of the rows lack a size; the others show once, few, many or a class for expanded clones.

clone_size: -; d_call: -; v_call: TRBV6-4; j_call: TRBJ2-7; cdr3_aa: CASSVTGLSYEQYF; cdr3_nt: TGTGCCAGCAGCGTTACAGGCCTCTCCTACGAGCAGTACTTC
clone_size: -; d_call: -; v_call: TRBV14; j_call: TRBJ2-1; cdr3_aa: CASRQDHYNEQFF; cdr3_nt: TGTGCCAGTCGACAGGATCACTACAATGAGCAGTTCTTC
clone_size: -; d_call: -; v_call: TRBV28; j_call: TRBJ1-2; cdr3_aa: CASSLGQNYGYTF; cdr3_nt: TGTGCCAGCAGTCTCGGGCAGAACTATGGCTACACCTTC
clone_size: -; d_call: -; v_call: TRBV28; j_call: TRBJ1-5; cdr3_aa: CASSPPGGTGNQPQHF; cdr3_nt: TGTGCCAGCAGTCCCCCGGGGGGCACGGGCAATCAGCCCCAGCATTTT
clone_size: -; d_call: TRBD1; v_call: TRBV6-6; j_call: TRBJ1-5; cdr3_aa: CASTGTAVNQPQHF; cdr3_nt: TGTGCCAGCACCGGGACAGCCGTTAATCAGCCCCAGCATTTT
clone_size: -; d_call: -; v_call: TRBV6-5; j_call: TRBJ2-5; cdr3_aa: CASSYSMRVSAQYF; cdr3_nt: TGTGCCAGCAGTTACTCGATGAGGGTTTCGGCCCAGTACTTC
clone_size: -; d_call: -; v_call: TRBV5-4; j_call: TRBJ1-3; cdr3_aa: CASSPAQSGNTIYF; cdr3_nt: TGTGCCAGCAGCCCAGCACAATCTGGAAACACCATATATTTT
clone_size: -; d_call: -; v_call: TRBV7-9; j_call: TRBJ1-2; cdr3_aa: CASSFVEGYTF; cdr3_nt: TGTGCCAGCAGCTTCGTAGAAGGCTACACCTTC
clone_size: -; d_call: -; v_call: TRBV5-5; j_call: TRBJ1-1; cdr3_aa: CASRILEGVNTEAFF; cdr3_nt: TGTGCCAGCCGTATACTCGAGGGGGTGAACACTGAAGCTTTCTTT
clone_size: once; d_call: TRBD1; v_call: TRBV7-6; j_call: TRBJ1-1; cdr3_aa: CASRSTGEWDLEAFF; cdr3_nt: TGTGCCAGCAGATCCACAGGGGAGTGGGACCTTGAAGCTTTCTTT
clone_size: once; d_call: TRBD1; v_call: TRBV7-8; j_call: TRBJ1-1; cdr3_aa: CASSPRTGGVGAFF; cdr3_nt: TGTGCCAGCAGCCCGCGGACAGGGGGCGTAGGAGCTTTCTTT
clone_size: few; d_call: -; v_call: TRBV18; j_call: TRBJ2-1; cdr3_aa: CASSPVLVAEQFF; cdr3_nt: TGTGCCAGCTCACCGGTCTTGGTCGCTGAGCAGTTCTTC
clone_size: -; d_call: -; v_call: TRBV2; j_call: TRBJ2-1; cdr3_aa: CASSRGEGGEQFF; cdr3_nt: TGTGCCAGCAGCCGAGGGGAAGGGGGTGAGCAGTTCTTC
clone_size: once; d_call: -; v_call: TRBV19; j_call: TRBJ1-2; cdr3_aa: CASSMGFGGREGYTF; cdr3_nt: TGTGCCAGTAGTATGGGTTTTGGCGGGCGCGAGGGCTACACCTTC
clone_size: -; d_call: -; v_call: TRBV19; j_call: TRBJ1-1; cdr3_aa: CASSMGHSNTEAFF; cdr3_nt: TGTGCCAGTAGTATGGGACATTCGAACACTGAAGCTTTCTTT
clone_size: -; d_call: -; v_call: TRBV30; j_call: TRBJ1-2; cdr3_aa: CAWTPAPYGYTF; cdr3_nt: TGTGCCTGGACTCCGGCCCCCTATGGCTACACCTTC
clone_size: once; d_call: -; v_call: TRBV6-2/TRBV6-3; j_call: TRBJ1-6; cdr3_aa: CASSYSGSKNSPLHF; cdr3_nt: TGTGCCAGCAGTTACTCGGGCTCTAAAAATTCACCCCTCCACTTT
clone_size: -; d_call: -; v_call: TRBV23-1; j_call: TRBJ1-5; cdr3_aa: CASSLGGRESNQPQHF; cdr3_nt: TGCGCCAGCAGTCTCGGGGGGAGGGAAAGCAATCAGCCCCAGCATTTT
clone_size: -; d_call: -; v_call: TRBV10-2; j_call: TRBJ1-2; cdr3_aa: CASSESRGLVYGYTF; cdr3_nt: TGCGCCAGCAGTGAATCCCGGGGGCTAGTCTATGGCTACACCTTC
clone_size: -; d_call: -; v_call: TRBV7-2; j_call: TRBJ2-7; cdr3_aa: CASSLVQGPYEQYF; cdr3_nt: TGTGCCAGCAGCTTAGTTCAGGGGCCCTACGAGCAGTACTTC
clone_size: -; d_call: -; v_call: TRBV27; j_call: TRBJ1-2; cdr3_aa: CASSLDGRYGYTF; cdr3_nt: TGTGCCAGCAGTTTGGACGGGCGCTATGGCTACACCTTC
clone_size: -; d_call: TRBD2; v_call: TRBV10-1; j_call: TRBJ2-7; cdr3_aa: CASSEPHTRASGSFHEQYF; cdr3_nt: TGCGCCAGCAGTGAGCCTCATACGAGGGCTAGCGGGAGTTTCCACGAGCAGTACTTC
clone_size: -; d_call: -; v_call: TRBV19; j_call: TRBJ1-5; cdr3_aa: CASSISLPNQPQHF; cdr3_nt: TGTGCCAGTAGTATTTCTTTGCCCAATCAGCCCCAGCATTTT
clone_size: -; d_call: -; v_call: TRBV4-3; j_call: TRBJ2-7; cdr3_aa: CASSQEAGAPYEQYF; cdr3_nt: TGCGCCAGCAGCCAAGAGGCAGGGGCACCCTACGAGCAGTACTTC
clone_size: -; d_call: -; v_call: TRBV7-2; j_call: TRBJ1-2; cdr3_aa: CASSFRLVIGYGYTF; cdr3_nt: TGTGCCAGCAGCTTTCGTTTGGTGATAGGCTACGGCTACACCTTC
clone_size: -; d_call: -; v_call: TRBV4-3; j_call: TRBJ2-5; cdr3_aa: CASSTRIGSGTQYF; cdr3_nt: TGCGCCAGCAGCACAAGAATAGGCTCCGGGACCCAGTACTTC
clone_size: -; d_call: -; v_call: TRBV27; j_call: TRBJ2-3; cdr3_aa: CASSLGGTDTQYF; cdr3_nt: TGTGCCAGCAGTTTAGGAGGCACAGATACGCAGTATTTT
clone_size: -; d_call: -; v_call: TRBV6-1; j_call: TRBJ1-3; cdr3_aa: CASREYWADLHSGNTIYF; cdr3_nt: TGTGCCAGCAGGGAATATTGGGCAGACCTTCACTCTGGAAACACCATATATTTT
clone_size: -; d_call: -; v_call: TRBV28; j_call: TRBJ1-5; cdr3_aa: CASTPVVHQPQHF; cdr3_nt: TGTGCCAGCACCCCGGTTGTTCATCAGCCCCAGCATTTT
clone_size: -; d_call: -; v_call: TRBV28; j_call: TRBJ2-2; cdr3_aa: CASKLEAGELFF; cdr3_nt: TGTGCCAGCAAGTTGGAGGCCGGGGAGCTGTTTTTT
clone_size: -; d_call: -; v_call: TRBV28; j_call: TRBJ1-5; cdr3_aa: CANGQSNQPQHF; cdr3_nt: TGTGCCAACGGACAGAGCAATCAGCCCCAGCATTTT
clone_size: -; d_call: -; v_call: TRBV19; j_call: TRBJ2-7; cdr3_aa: CASTPTAAIYEQYF; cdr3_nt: TGTGCCAGTACCCCGACAGCGGCCATCTACGAGCAGTACTTC
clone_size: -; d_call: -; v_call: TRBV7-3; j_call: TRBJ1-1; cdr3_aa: CASSLTQGAEAFF; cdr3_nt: TGTGCCAGCAGCTTAACACAGGGCGCTGAAGCTTTCTTT
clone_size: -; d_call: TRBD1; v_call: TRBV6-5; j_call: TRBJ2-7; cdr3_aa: CASSPRTGNSYEQYF; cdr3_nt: TGTGCCAGCAGCCCCCGGACAGGGAATTCCTACGAGCAGTACTTC
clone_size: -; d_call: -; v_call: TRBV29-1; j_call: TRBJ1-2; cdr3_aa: CSVGRVGGYTF; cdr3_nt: TGCAGCGTTGGAAGGGTCGGAGGCTACACCTTC
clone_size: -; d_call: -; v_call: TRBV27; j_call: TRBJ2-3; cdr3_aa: CASSLLRGGDTQYF; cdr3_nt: TGTGCCAGCAGTTTACTCAGGGGGGGCGATACGCAGTATTTT
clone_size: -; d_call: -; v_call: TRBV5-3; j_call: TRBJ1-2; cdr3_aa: CARSFRRTEDRPDYGYTF; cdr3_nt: TGTGCCAGAAGTTTTCGGAGGACCGAGGACAGACCCGACTATGGCTACACCTTC
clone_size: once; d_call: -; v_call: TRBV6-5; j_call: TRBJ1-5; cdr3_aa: CASRTDRINQPQHF; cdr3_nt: TGTGCCAGCAGGACCGACAGGATCAATCAGCCCCAGCATTTT
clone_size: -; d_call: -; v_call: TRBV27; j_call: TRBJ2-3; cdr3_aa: CASSWDSARADTQYF; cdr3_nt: TGTGCCAGCAGTTGGGACTCCGCCCGGGCAGATACGCAGTATTTT
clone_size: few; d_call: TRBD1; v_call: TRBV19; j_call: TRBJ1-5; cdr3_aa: CASSMDGTGGNQPQHF; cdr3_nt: TGTGCCAGTAGTATGGACGGGACAGGGGGCAATCAGCCCCAGCATTTT
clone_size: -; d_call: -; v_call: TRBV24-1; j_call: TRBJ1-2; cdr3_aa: CATSDRAGGYTF; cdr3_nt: TGTGCCACCAGTGATAGGGCGGGTGGCTACACCTTC
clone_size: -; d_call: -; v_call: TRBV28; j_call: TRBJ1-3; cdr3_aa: CASSLRPGTNTIYF; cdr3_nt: TGTGCCAGCAGTTTACGTCCCGGGACTAACACCATATATTTT
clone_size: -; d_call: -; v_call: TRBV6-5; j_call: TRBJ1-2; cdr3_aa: CASQLPGYGYTF; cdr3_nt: TGTGCCAGCCAACTACCCGGCTATGGCTACACCTTC
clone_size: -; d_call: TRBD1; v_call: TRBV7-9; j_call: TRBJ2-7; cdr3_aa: CASSPRDRGPYEQYF; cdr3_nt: TGTGCCAGCAGCCCCAGGGACAGGGGGCCCTACGAGCAGTACTTC
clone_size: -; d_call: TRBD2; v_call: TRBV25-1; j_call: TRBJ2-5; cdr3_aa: CASSELAGVQETQYF; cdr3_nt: TGTGCCAGCAGTGAGCTTGCGGGAGTCCAAGAGACCCAGTACTTC
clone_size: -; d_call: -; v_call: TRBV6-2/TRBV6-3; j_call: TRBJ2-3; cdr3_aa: CASSYLGTLPSTDTQYF; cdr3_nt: TGTGCCAGCAGCTATTTGGGGACCCTCCCTAGCACAGATACGCAGTATTTT
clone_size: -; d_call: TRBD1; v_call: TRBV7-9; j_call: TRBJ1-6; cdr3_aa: CASSLDRGNSPLHF; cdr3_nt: TGTGCCAGCAGCTTAGACAGGGGAAATTCACCCCTCCACTTT
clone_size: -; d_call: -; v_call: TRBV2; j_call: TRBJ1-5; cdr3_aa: CASSERVEPQHF; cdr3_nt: TGTGCCAGCAGTGAAAGGGTGGAGCCCCAGCATTTT
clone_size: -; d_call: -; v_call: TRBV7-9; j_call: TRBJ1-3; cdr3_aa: CASSFKRRVGGNTIYF; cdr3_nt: TGTGCCAGCAGCTTCAAACGCAGGGTCGGCGGAAACACCATATATTTT
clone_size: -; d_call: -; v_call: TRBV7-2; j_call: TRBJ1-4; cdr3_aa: CASSTGPGGRKLFF; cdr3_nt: TGTGCCAGCAGCACGGGACCCGGTGGGAGAAAACTGTTTTTT
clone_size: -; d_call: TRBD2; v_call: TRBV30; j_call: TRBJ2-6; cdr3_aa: CAWSRTSGRISGANVLTF; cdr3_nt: TGTGCCTGGAGTCGGACTAGCGGGAGAATTTCTGGGGCCAACGTCCTGACTTTC
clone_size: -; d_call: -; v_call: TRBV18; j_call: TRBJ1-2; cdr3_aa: CASSPRIEGEGYTF; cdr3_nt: TGTGCCAGCTCACCACGGATTGAGGGGGAAGGCTACACCTTC